This entry features one T cell receptor beta chain sequence. From RNA transcripts, TCR beta CDR3 regions were amplified. In the first-round RT-PCR of the TCR CDR3, the HTBI primer set was used. TCRdb recomputed calls from the multiplex PCR reads with MiXCR, one row per CDR3 protein. The sample carries a few hundred thousand distinct CDR3 sequences, 15% recorded once. The record originates from a study of T cells in Graves' hyperthyroidism and ophthalmopathy. With 1 base removed from V and 6 bases from J, the gap between germline ends came to 16 bases. Germline V gene sequence: CDR1 LNHDA, CDR2 SQIVND (reference sequence). The CDR3 is 16 residues long.

This chain connects TRBV19 to TRBJ2-4; tentative D call: TRBD2 (5 bases). The sequencing input was blood. This TCR derives from a woman aged 55-70 years with Graves' ophthalmopathy. CDR3 sequence: CASSIAGMRVGNIQYF. In DNA form, the CDR3 reads TGTGCCAGTAGTATAGCGGGTATGAGGGTTGGAAACATTCAGTACTTC. The full variable domain, with the rest looked up from reference TRBV19 and TRBJ2-4, is DGGITQSPKYLFRKEGQNVTLSCEQNLNHDAMYWYRQDPGQGLRLIYYSQIVNDFQKGDIAEGYSVSREKKESFPLTVTSAQKNPTAFYLCASSIAGMRVGNIQYFGAGTRLSVL.